This TCR beta chain was obtained from a study of CD8+ T cells in alopecia areata. Study conclusions and caveats: Scalp and blood samples kept many expanded lesional clones throughout tofacitinib.

To note about this clone: The antigen is unknown.

Reverse transcribed after extraction, RNA yielded cDNA as the sequencing template. This table comes from immunoSEQ multiplex PCR, and its TCRdb copy is limited to in-frame clones, with some not included. The table shows about 120,000 clones, with over 55% occurring only once. V lost 0 bases to trimming and J lost 1 base; unmatched junction nucleotides: 14. Germline CDR1 reads GTSNPN; CDR2 reads SVGIG (reference sequence). The CDR3 is made up of 21 amino acids. The sample's treatment: oral pan-JAK inhibitor, 5-10 mg twice daily. PBMC-derived CD4+ and CD8+ T cells were sorted. The V gene is TRBV30, the J gene TRBJ2-4; 14 bases are shared with TRBD2. The TCR was taken from a human donor with alopecia areata. The starting material was CD4+ T cells sorted from blood, obtained at week 4, from a patient treated with tofacitinib. The DNA of the CDR3 is TGTGCCTGGAGTGTACGTCCCGGGACTAGCGGGAGCTGGGATGCCAAAAACATTCAGTACTTC. Translation gives CAWSVRPGTSGSWDAKNIQYF.